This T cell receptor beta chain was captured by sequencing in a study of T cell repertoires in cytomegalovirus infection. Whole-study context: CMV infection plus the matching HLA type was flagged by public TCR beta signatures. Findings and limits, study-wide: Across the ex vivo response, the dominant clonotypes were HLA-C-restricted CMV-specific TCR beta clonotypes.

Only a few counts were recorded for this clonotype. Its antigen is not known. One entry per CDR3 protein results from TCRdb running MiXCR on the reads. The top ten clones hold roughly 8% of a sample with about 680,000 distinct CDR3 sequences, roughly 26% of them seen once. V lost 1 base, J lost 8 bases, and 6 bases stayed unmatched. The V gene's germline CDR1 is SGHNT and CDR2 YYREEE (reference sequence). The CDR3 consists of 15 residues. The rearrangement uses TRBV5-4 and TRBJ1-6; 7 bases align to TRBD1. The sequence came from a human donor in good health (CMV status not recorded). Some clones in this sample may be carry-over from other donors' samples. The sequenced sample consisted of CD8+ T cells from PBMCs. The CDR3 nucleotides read TGTGCCAGCAGCTTGTTCCTAGACAGGGATTCACCCCTCCACTTT. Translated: CASSLFLDRDSPLHF.